These T cell receptor beta chains were read from a single sample in a study of T cell changes during pregnancy in multiple sclerosis. The protocol was immunoSEQ multiplex PCR, while the TCRdb copy is restricted to in-frame clones and leaves out a portion. The sample consists of around 130,000 clones, about 93% of them appearing once. Material: peripheral blood, obtained before pregnancy. The receptors come from a female donor with multiple sclerosis, enrolled in a pregnancy study. CDR3s include the opening cysteine and the closing phenylalanine or tryptophan. Each record gives: CDR3 DNA, CDR3 protein, D gene, J gene, V gene, CDR3 length, clone size. The D gene is left open where the match is weak. The size entry is marked missing in some rows and otherwise reads once, few, many or a size class.

DNA: TGTGCCTGGAATCTGAGGAGATACCCCCACGAGCAGTACTTC
CDR3: CAWNLRRYPHEQYF
D: NA
J: TRBJ2-7
V: TRBV30
length: 14
size: NA

DNA: TGTGCCAGCTCACCACCCGGACTGAATGGCTACACCTTC
CDR3: CASSPPGLNGYTF
D: NA
J: TRBJ1-2
V: TRBV18
length: 13
size: NA

DNA: TGTGCCAGCAGCGATAGCGGGAGGGACTACAATGAGCAGTTCTTC
CDR3: CASSDSGRDYNEQFF
D: TRBD2
J: TRBJ2-1
V: TRBV9
length: 15
size: NA

DNA: TGTGCCAGCAGGGACGGACAGCCACCCTACGAGCAGTACTTC
CDR3: CASRDGQPPYEQYF
D: NA
J: TRBJ2-7
V: TRBV2
length: 14
size: NA

DNA: TGCAGTGCTAGTACTGGGAGGGCTTTCTTT
CDR3: CSASTGRAFF
D: NA
J: TRBJ1-1
V: TRBV20-1
length: 10
size: NA

DNA: TGTGCCAGCAGTGAACGGGGGGCCTACTATGGCTACACCTTC
CDR3: CASSERGAYYGYTF
D: NA
J: TRBJ1-2
V: TRBV2
length: 14
size: NA

DNA: TGTGCCAGCAGCGAAACTGGGCCCCGGGGGGCGAGCTATGGCTACACCTTC
CDR3: CASSETGPRGASYGYTF
D: NA
J: TRBJ1-2
V: TRBV7-3
length: 17
size: NA

DNA: TGTGCCAGCTCAGGGGACAGCGCCGAAAAACTGTTTTTT
CDR3: CASSGDSAEKLFF
D: TRBD1
J: TRBJ1-4
V: TRBV6-6
length: 13
size: NA

DNA: TGTGCCAGCAGTTTATCGCGGGACAGGGAGAACACTGAAGCTTTCTTT
CDR3: CASSLSRDRENTEAFF
D: TRBD1
J: TRBJ1-1
V: TRBV27
length: 16
size: NA

DNA: TGTGCCAGCAGTGAAGGAGGTTTAGGTATCGCCCAGTACTTC
CDR3: CASSEGGLGIAQYF
D: NA
J: TRBJ2-5
V: TRBV2
length: 14
size: NA

DNA: TGTGCCAGCAGCGTAGGAACAGGTTCCTTCCCTGGTTTCCCTGGAAACACCATATATTTT
CDR3: CASSVGTGSFPGFPGNTIYF
D: NA
J: TRBJ1-3
V: TRBV9
length: 20
size: NA

DNA: TGCAGCGTTGCTTGGTGGGGCCAGTCGGTAAAGGCTTTCTTT
CDR3: CSVAWWGQSVKAFF
D: NA
J: TRBJ1-1
V: TRBV29-1
length: 14
size: NA

DNA: TGTGCCAGTAGACAGGGGGCGGATGAAAAACTGTTTTTT
CDR3: CASRQGADEKLFF
D: TRBD1
J: TRBJ1-4
V: TRBV19
length: 13
size: NA

DNA: TGTGCCAGCAGGCTTGGTTCTAGCGGGAGGATGGCCTACGAGCAGTACTTC
CDR3: CASRLGSSGRMAYEQYF
D: TRBD2
J: TRBJ2-7
V: TRBV5-6
length: 17
size: NA

DNA: TGTGCCAGCAATAACAGGGGGGGTCTTGAAGCTTTCTTT
CDR3: CASNNRGGLEAFF
D: TRBD1
J: TRBJ1-1
V: TRBV5-5
length: 13
size: NA

DNA: TGCGCCAGCAGCCGGGGACAGGGGTCCTACAATGAGCAGTTCTTC
CDR3: CASSRGQGSYNEQFF
D: TRBD1
J: TRBJ2-1
V: TRBV5-1
length: 15
size: NA

DNA: TGTGCCAGCAGCCGACCATCCAGGGGAAGGGGCGAGCAGTACTTC
CDR3: CASSRPSRGRGEQYF
D: NA
J: TRBJ2-7
V: TRBV14
length: 15
size: NA

DNA: TGTGCCAGCAGCTTGGTAGCGGGGCGACAGGTTGGGTCGGCACCCCTCCACTTT
CDR3: CASSLVAGRQVGSAPLHF
D: NA
J: TRBJ1-6
V: TRBV5-5
length: 18
size: NA

DNA: TGTGCCAGCAGCTTAGGCGCCGGGGGGCCAGATACGCAGTATTTT
CDR3: CASSLGAGGPDTQYF
D: NA
J: TRBJ2-3
V: TRBV13
length: 15
size: NA

DNA: TGTGCCAGCAGTTACGAGGAGAACACTGAAGCTTTCTTT
CDR3: CASSYEENTEAFF
D: NA
J: TRBJ1-1
V: TRBV6-5
length: 13
size: NA

DNA: TGCGCCAGCAGCTTAGAGACCAGGTTCTACGAGCAGTACTTC
CDR3: CASSLETRFYEQYF
D: NA
J: TRBJ2-7
V: TRBV5-1
length: 14
size: NA

DNA: TGTGCCGCTGGCCCCAGGGAAGATCAGGGGCCCCCCCAGCATTTT
CDR3: CAAGPREDQGPPQHF
D: NA
J: TRBJ1-5
V: TRBV19
length: 15
size: once

DNA: TGTGCCATCAGTACTACAGGGGGGCAAGAGACCCAGTACTTC
CDR3: CAISTTGGQETQYF
D: TRBD1
J: TRBJ2-5
V: TRBV10-3
length: 14
size: NA

DNA: TGTGCCAGCAGCGCGACAGGGAACTATGGCTACACCTTC
CDR3: CASSATGNYGYTF
D: TRBD1
J: TRBJ1-2
V: TRBV6-5
length: 13
size: NA

DNA: TGTGCCAGTAGTGGACGCGGGGCGAACACCGGGGAGCTGTTTTTT
CDR3: CASSGRGANTGELFF
D: NA
J: TRBJ2-2
V: TRBV19
length: 15
size: NA

DNA: TGTGCCAGCAGCGTAGGGTTACAGAGAAGCTCTGGAAACACCATATATTTT
CDR3: CASSVGLQRSSGNTIYF
D: NA
J: TRBJ1-3
V: TRBV9
length: 17
size: NA

DNA: TGTGCCAGCAGCGGGGGGATCTTGGGGTCGTATGAGCAGTTCTTC
CDR3: CASSGGILGSYEQFF
D: TRBD2
J: TRBJ2-1
V: TRBV2
length: 15
size: NA

DNA: TGTGCCAGCAGTGATACAGGGGGAGAGACCCAGTACTTC
CDR3: CASSDTGGETQYF
D: TRBD1
J: TRBJ2-5
V: TRBV6-1
length: 13
size: NA

DNA: TGTGCCATCCCGGGACAGGGGGATCAGCCCCAGCATTTT
CDR3: CAIPGQGDQPQHF
D: TRBD1
J: TRBJ1-5
V: TRBV6-1
length: 13
size: NA

DNA: TGTGCCAGCAGCGTCCAGGGGACCGGGGAGCTGTTTTTT
CDR3: CASSVQGTGELFF
D: NA
J: TRBJ2-2
V: TRBV9
length: 13
size: NA

DNA: TGTGCCAGCAGCTTGCCTTCCGGGGAAGCTAACTATGGCTACACCTTC
CDR3: CASSLPSGEANYGYTF
D: NA
J: TRBJ1-2
V: TRBV5-4
length: 16
size: NA

DNA: TGCGCCAGCAGCCCAATGGGACAGGGCACTGAAGCTTTCTTT
CDR3: CASSPMGQGTEAFF
D: TRBD1
J: TRBJ1-1
V: TRBV5-1
length: 14
size: once

DNA: TGTGCCAGCAGCGTAGATGAGAATCAGCCCCAGCATTTT
CDR3: CASSVDENQPQHF
D: NA
J: TRBJ1-5
V: TRBV9
length: 13
size: NA

DNA: TGTGCCAGCAGCGTGAGACAGGGTCCCTACGAGCAGTACTTC
CDR3: CASSVRQGPYEQYF
D: TRBD1
J: TRBJ2-7
V: TRBV5-5
length: 14
size: NA

DNA: TGTGCCAGCAGTCCGTGGACTGAGCTCACAGATACGCAGTATTTT
CDR3: CASSPWTELTDTQYF
D: NA
J: TRBJ2-3
V: TRBV27
length: 15
size: NA

DNA: TGTGCCAGCAGTGGGGGACTCTTGTTTCGACCTGGAAACACCATATATTTT
CDR3: CASSGGLLFRPGNTIYF
D: NA
J: TRBJ1-3
V: TRBV25-1
length: 17
size: NA

DNA: TGTGCCAGCAGCTTAGAAGGTCGTCTAGCGGGGGGAAGTCCCGGGGAGCTGTTTTTT
CDR3: CASSLEGRLAGGSPGELFF
D: TRBD2
J: TRBJ2-2
V: TRBV11-3
length: 19
size: NA

DNA: TGTGCCAGCAGTTTCCGCAGGAATGAAAAACTGTTTTTT
CDR3: CASSFRRNEKLFF
D: NA
J: TRBJ1-4
V: TRBV28
length: 13
size: once

DNA: TGTGCCAGCAGTGAAAGTGTTCGGTCCCAGCCCCAGCATTTT
CDR3: CASSESVRSQPQHF
D: NA
J: TRBJ1-5
V: TRBV6-1
length: 14
size: NA

DNA: TGTGCCAGCAGCCAAACAGGGACAGGCCGTGGCTACACCTTC
CDR3: CASSQTGTGRGYTF
D: TRBD1
J: TRBJ1-2
V: TRBV14
length: 14
size: NA

DNA: TGTGCCAGCTCACCACCGACCGGGGCGGGAGGGGGATACGAGCAGTACTTC
CDR3: CASSPPTGAGGGYEQYF
D: TRBD2
J: TRBJ2-7
V: TRBV18
length: 17
size: NA

DNA: TGCGCCAGCAGCCTCGAGGGGCCTAGCGCCTACAATGAGCAGTTCTTC
CDR3: CASSLEGPSAYNEQFF
D: NA
J: TRBJ2-1
V: TRBV5-1
length: 16
size: NA

DNA: TGTGCCAGCAGCGTCCCCTGTGGACAGGGGGCGTTGGAGACCCAGTACTTC
CDR3: CASSVPCGQGALETQYF
D: TRBD1
J: TRBJ2-5
V: TRBV9
length: 17
size: NA

DNA: TGTGCCAGCAGCTTATCCCTAGACAGTTTCTACAATGAGCAGTTCTTC
CDR3: CASSLSLDSFYNEQFF
D: NA
J: TRBJ2-1
V: TRBV11-2
length: 16
size: NA

DNA: TGTGCCAGCAGTGAAACGAGGTTCACTGAAGCTTTCTTT
CDR3: CASSETRFTEAFF
D: NA
J: TRBJ1-1
V: TRBV2
length: 13
size: NA

DNA: TGTGCCAGCAGTTATAGTCCCCCAGATACGCAGTATTTT
CDR3: CASSYSPPDTQYF
D: NA
J: TRBJ2-3
V: TRBV6-5
length: 13
size: once

DNA: TGTGCCAGCAGTGAGGCCCCAGGGAATGGCTACACCTTC
CDR3: CASSEAPGNGYTF
D: NA
J: TRBJ1-2
V: TRBV6-4
length: 13
size: NA

DNA: TGCCCTAGCCCGACACCCAGATTCTGTGATACGCAGTATTTT
CDR3: CPSPTPRFCDTQYF
D: NA
J: TRBJ2-3
V: TRBV19
length: 14
size: once

DNA: TGTGCCAGCAGCCCGACTAGCGGGAGAGGTACCGGGGAGCTGTTTTTT
CDR3: CASSPTSGRGTGELFF
D: TRBD2
J: TRBJ2-2
V: TRBV11-3
length: 16
size: NA

DNA: TGTGCCAGCAGTTTCCCCTCCCTCTACGAGCAGTACTTC
CDR3: CASSFPSLYEQYF
D: NA
J: TRBJ2-7
V: TRBV28
length: 13
size: NA

DNA: TGTGCCAGCAGCTTAAACGGCAGGGGTAGAGTGATGAACACTGAAGCTTTCTTT
CDR3: CASSLNGRGRVMNTEAFF
D: NA
J: TRBJ1-1
V: TRBV5-5
length: 18
size: NA

DNA: TGCAGTGCTCCAGGGGGTGGCTACACCTTC
CDR3: CSAPGGGYTF
D: TRBD1
J: TRBJ1-2
V: TRBV20-1
length: 10
size: NA

DNA: TGTGCCACCAGCATACCTACAGGGGGCGGTCGGGAGACCCAGTACTTC
CDR3: CATSIPTGGGRETQYF
D: TRBD1
J: TRBJ2-5
V: TRBV15
length: 16
size: NA

DNA: TGTGCCAGCAGTGCGCGGGACAGCTTCACCGGGGAGCTGTTTTTT
CDR3: CASSARDSFTGELFF
D: NA
J: TRBJ2-2
V: TRBV6-1
length: 15
size: NA

DNA: TGCGCCAGCAGCTTGTCCACGGGCGGGAGTTTCTACGAGCAGTACTTC
CDR3: CASSLSTGGSFYEQYF
D: TRBD2
J: TRBJ2-7
V: TRBV5-1
length: 16
size: NA

DNA: TGTGCCAGTAGTATATCTAACTCCTACAATGAGCAGTTCTTC
CDR3: CASSISNSYNEQFF
D: NA
J: TRBJ2-1
V: TRBV19
length: 14
size: NA